Each of the 13 T cell receptor beta chains below was sequenced from the same sample in a study of CD8+ T cells in alopecia areata (dated by TCRdb to between 2018 and 2020). Reading the label with the study, this specimen's time point is: baseline before oral tofacitinib. Library preparation was by the immunoSEQ multiplex PCR assay. RNA was extracted from all samples and reverse transcribed into cDNA as template for TCR sequencing. TCRdb stores this immuneACCESS table with in-frame sequences only. Part of the clones is absent; in the studies checked, under half of the shortfall reflects unresolved V genes, and no reason is known for the rest. The sample table lists 100,000 to 150,000 clones, 49% of them with a count of one. The top ten clonotypes cover around 19% of the sample. The specimen comprised CD8+ T cells sorted from blood, sampled at week 0. These receptors were obtained from a human donor with alopecia areata.

The chain joins TRBV27 to TRBJ2-3; the D call may be TRBD1 or TRBD2 (6 bases each). V was cut by 4 bases and J by 1 base, with 15 bases left in between. The CDR3 is made up of 16 amino acids. Germline V CDR1 and CDR2: MNHEY, SMNVEV (reference sequence). CDR3 coding DNA: TGTGCCAGCAGTTGGAGTTGGGGGGCCCGCACAGATACGCAGTATTTT. Amino acids: CASSWSWGARTDTQYF.

The rearrangement uses TRBV29-1 and TRBJ2-7; D is unresolved. Per germline, CDR1 SQVTM and CDR2 ANQGSEA. The CDR3 consists of 13 residues. Between the trimmed V and J ends, which lost 0 bases and 2 bases, there was a span of 8 bases. The CDR3, as DNA: TGCAGCGTTGAAGATCTCCAGACCTACGAGCAGTACTTC. Translated: CSVEDLQTYEQYF.

The CDR3 reads CASSPLEMNTEAFF. CDR3 sequence (DNA): TGTGCCAGCAGTCCCCTTGAGATGAACACTGAAGCTTTCTTT. The V and J genes are TRBV6-5 and TRBJ1-1; D call uncertain. CDR3 size: 14 residues. Germline CDR1 and CDR2: MNHEY and SVGAGI. With 5 bases removed from V and 0 bases from J, the gap between germline ends came to 10 bases.

The chain joins TRBV27 to TRBJ1-6; D call uncertain. The CDR3 length is 13 residues. The germline CDR1 and CDR2 sequences are MNHEY and SMNVEV (reference sequence). Trimming shortened V by 5 bases and J by 6 bases, and 8 bases separated the two germline ends. The CDR3 region is CASSPRGNSPLHF. CDR3 nucleotide sequence: TGTGCCAGCAGTCCCCGCGGTAATTCACCCCTCCACTTT.

This clone was seen only a few times. The gene calls are TRBV9 and TRBJ1-2; 8 nucleotides agree with TRBD1. The V gene's germline CDR1 is SGDLS and CDR2 YYNGEE. After removal of 6 bases from V and 8 bases from J, the junction contained 12 bases not matched to a gene. The CDR3 has 14 residues. In nucleotides, the CDR3 is TGTGCCAGCAACCGAATGGACAGGGAATTAGGCTACACCTTC. Translation gives CASNRMDRELGYTF. The whole variable domain, remainder taken from reference TRBV9 and TRBJ1-2, is DSGVTQTPKHLITATGQRVTLRCSPRSGDLSVYWYQQSLDQGLQFLIQYYNGEERAKGNILERFSAQQFPDLHSELNLSSLELGDSALYFCASNRMDRELGYTFGSGTRLTVV.

This chain joins TRBV2 and TRBJ2-7, with D maybe TRBD1 (5 bases). CDR1 SNHLY and CDR2 FYNNEI come from the germline V gene. This CDR3 contains 12 residues. Trimming took 5 bases from V and 4 from J, leaving 9 bases between them. CDR3 DNA sequence: TGTGCCAGCAGTTGGACAACGTACGAGCAGTACTTC. Its protein is CASSWTTYEQYF.

This clone was picked up a small number of times. V is TRBV6-5 and J is TRBJ2-1; no firm D call. Trimming pared 2 bases from V and 0 bases from J, leaving 5 bases between. CDR3 length equals 14 residues. Per the germline V gene, CDR1 is MNHEY and CDR2 is SVGAGI. CDR3 nucleotides: TGTGCCAGCAGTTACGCAACCTCCTACAATGAGCAGTTCTTC. Protein sequence: CASSYATSYNEQFF.

Remarks on this clone: This sample includes further DNA sequences coding for the same CDR3. The chain couples TRBV6-5 to TRBJ1-5, with D unclear. Trimming stripped 2 bases from V and 0 bases from J, with 5 bases between. This CDR3 region has 14 residues. CDR1 is MNHEY, CDR2 SVGAGI, per germline. CDR3 DNA: TGTGCCAGCAGTTACAGCTATAGCAATCAGCCCCAGCATTTT. It specifies CASSYSYSNQPQHF.

There are a few counts of this clone. The chain employs TRBV19 and TRBJ1-5, with a tentative D call TRBD1 (5 bases). The CDR3 is 14 amino acids. Germline V gene lookup returns CDR1 LNHDA and CDR2 SQIVND (reference sequence). Trimming stripped 7 bases from V and 1 base from J, with 11 bases between. DNA for the CDR3: TGTGCCAGTATCGGGGGGGTAAGCAATCAGCCCCAGCATTTT. As protein: CASIGGVSNQPQHF.

The chain links TRBV9 to TRBJ1-2, with D hard to call. Germline-derived CDR1 and CDR2 are SGDLS and YYNGEE. This CDR3 spans 14 amino acids. Trimming left V 0 bases short and J 0 bases short, with 6 bases between. This CDR3 is CASSVEDANYGYTF. The DNA for the CDR3 is TGTGCCAGCAGCGTAGAGGATGCTAACTATGGCTACACCTTC.

This chain joins TRBV5-6 and TRBJ2-2; 10 bases agree with TRBD1. After removal of 4 bases from V and 5 bases from J, the junction contained 8 bases not matched to a gene. Looked up from germline, CDR1 is SGHDT and CDR2 is YYEEEE. CDR3 length equals 16 residues. The DNA of the CDR3 is TGTGCCAGCAGCCCCGGGACAGGGGCGCGGACCGGGGAGCTGTTTTTT. Protein product: CASSPGTGARTGELFF.

The chain carries TRBV6-5 and TRBJ1-4, with D possibly TRBD1 on 6 matching bases. V was cut by 2 bases and J by 2 bases, with 9 bases left in between. The CDR3 consists of 15 residues. Germline-derived CDR1 and CDR2 are MNHEY and SVGAGI. CDR3 coding DNA: TGTGCCAGCAGTTACCTAGGGGGGACTAATGAAAAACTGTTTTTT. Residues: CASSYLGGTNEKLFF.

The chain has TRBV13 and TRBJ1-1; D is perhaps TRBD1 (5 bases). Germline CDR1 is PRHDT and CDR2 is FYEKMQ (reference sequence). The CDR3 has 15 amino acids. Trimming took off 3 bases at V and 1 base at J, with 12 bases between the two ends. CDR3 DNA sequence: TGTGCCAGCAGCTTCACCAGGGTGGGGAACACTGAAGCTTTCTTT. Protein: CASSFTRVGNTEAFF.